Below are 28 T cell receptor beta chains sequenced from a single sample in a study of cytomegalovirus exposure and HLA in healthy donors. Primers included in the PCR were 60 Vbeta and 13 Jbeta primers. The assay was immunoSEQ multiplex PCR, and TCRdb's table has in-frame clones only and misses some. In the table there are 200,000 to 250,000 clones, around 80% of which are singletons. The source material was PBMCs. The receptor set was obtained from an older woman in good health and CMV-seropositive.

V gene TRBV11-1 combines with J gene TRBJ2-5; D is undetermined. The V gene's germline CDR1 is SGHAT and CDR2 FQDESV (reference sequence). V was trimmed by 1 base and J by 1 base, leaving 7 bases between them. The CDR3 extends over 14 amino acids. CDR3: CASSLGPSQETQYF. The CDR3 DNA reads TGTGCCAGCAGCTTAGGTCCCAGCCAAGAGACCCAGTACTTC.

V gene TRBV18 combines with J gene TRBJ2-7, with 9 nucleotides matching TRBD1. The germline V gene encodes CDR1 KGHSH and CDR2 LQKENI. The CDR3 runs to 14 residues. Unmatched junction bases numbered 8, after V lost 8 bases and J lost 3 bases. CDR3 sequence: CASGRQGQGYEQYF. CDR3 sequence (DNA): TGTGCCAGCGGGCGACAGGGACAGGGCTACGAGCAGTACTTC.

The J gene is TRBJ2-1, the V gene TRBV5-1; tentative D call: TRBD1 (7 bases). V was trimmed by 3 bases and J by 6 bases, leaving 19 bases between them. The CDR3 contains 16 residues. The germline V gene encodes CDR1 SGHRS and CDR2 YFSETQ. CDR3 DNA: TGCGCCAGCAGCTCCCAGGGGGGCTCTAGCTCCAATGAGCAGTTCTTC. This translates into CASSSQGGSSSNEQFF.

The genes are TRBV2 and TRBJ1-2; D is perhaps TRBD1 (6 bases). CDR1 and CDR2 from the germline V gene are SNHLY and FYNNEI. The CDR3 has 13 residues. V shed 2 bases and J shed 7 bases, with 11 bases lying between them. For the CDR3, the DNA is TGTGCCAGCAGTGAATCAGGGGTGGGTGGCTACACCTTC. This sequence encodes CASSESGVGGYTF. The full variable domain, its missing parts supplied by reference TRBV2 and TRBJ1-2, is EPEVTQTPSHQVTQMGQEVILRCVPISNHLYFYWYRQILGQKVEFLVSFYNNEISEKSEIFDDQFSVERPDGSNFTLKIRSTKLEDSAMYFCASSESGVGGYTFGSGTRLTVV.

The chain joins TRBV18 to TRBJ2-7; 8 bases are shared with TRBD2. Germline CDR1 KGHSH, CDR2 LQKENI. The CDR3 runs to 16 residues. Trimming took 2 bases from V and 1 from J; bases not matched to a gene: 7. The CDR3 protein is CASSPSSGRSSYEQYF. In DNA, the CDR3 is TGTGCCAGCTCACCATCAAGCGGGAGATCATCCTACGAGCAGTACTTC.

This clone was detected a few times. The chain combines TRBV18 with TRBJ2-7, with 9 bases fitting TRBD1. The V gene end was trimmed by 4 bases and the J gene end by 2 bases; junction bases not matched to a gene: 9. The CDR3 runs 16 residues. CDR1 is KGHSH and CDR2 is LQKENI in the germline V gene. The CDR3 region is CASSRDRGSPPYEQYF. Written as DNA, the CDR3 is TGTGCCAGCTCACGTGACAGGGGGTCGCCTCCCTACGAGCAGTACTTC.

The rearrangement links TRBV7-3 to TRBJ2-3, with TRBD2 matching 7 bases. V lost 0 bases and J lost 0; bases outside the gene matches: 0. The CDR3 runs 15 residues. Germline CDR1 reads SGHTA; CDR2 reads FQGTGA. DNA for the CDR3: TGTGCCAGCAGCTTAACGGGGGGGAGCACAGATACGCAGTATTTT. This sequence encodes CASSLTGGSTDTQYF.

This clone has only a few counts. The chain links TRBV15 to TRBJ2-6; 8 bases align to TRBD1. The CDR3 has 17 residues. Trimming at V came to 1 base and at J to 0 bases, leaving 2 bases not matched to a gene. The germline CDR1 and CDR2 sequences are LNHNV and YYDKDF (reference sequence). The CDR3 spells CATSRATGGSGANVLTF. CDR3 in DNA: TGTGCCACCAGCAGAGCCACAGGGGGCTCTGGGGCCAACGTCCTGACTTTC.

The V and J genes are TRBV10-3 and TRBJ2-7; TRBD2 matches 7 bases. In germline, CDR1 is ENHRY, CDR2 SYGVKD. This CDR3 comprises 13 residues. The V and J ends lost 7 bases and 3 bases, in that order; junction bases with no gene match: 6. This chain's CDR3 is CAIKPAGSYEQYF. CDR3 nucleotides: TGTGCCATCAAGCCAGCGGGGAGCTACGAGCAGTACTTC.

The chain carries TRBV7-2 and TRBJ1-1; TRBD1 is a possible D gene (5 bases). The CDR3 contains 14 residues. Trimming removed 2 bases at V and 3 bases at J, with 10 bases between. Germline assignment: CDR1 SGHTA and CDR2 FQGNSA. The DNA of the CDR3 is TGTGCCAGCAGCTTAACCCCAGGGTACACTGAAGCTTTCTTT. Protein: CASSLTPGYTEAFF.

This sequence joins TRBV19 and TRBJ2-2, with TRBD2 matching 10 bases. The CDR3 sequence is 15 residues long. V was pared by 8 bases and J by 4 bases, with 7 bases of the junction left unmatched. Germline CDR1 is LNHDA and CDR2 is SQIVND (reference sequence). In DNA, the CDR3 is TGTGCCAGTTGGTCACGGACTAGCGGCACCGGGGAGCTGTTTTTT. Amino acid sequence: CASWSRTSGTGELFF. Drawing the rest from reference TRBV19 and TRBJ2-2, the complete variable domain is DGGITQSPKYLFRKEGQNVTLSCEQNLNHDAMYWYRQDPGQGLRLIYYSQIVNDFQKGDIAEGYSVSREKKESFPLTVTSAQKNPTAFYLCASWSRTSGTGELFFGEGSRLTVL.

In this sample, this clone turned up once. This chain uses TRBV11-2 with TRBJ2-7; 8 bases fit TRBD1. V lost 4 bases and J lost 2; bases outside the gene matches: 10. Germline lookup yields CDR1 SGHAT and CDR2 FQNNGV. This CDR3 comprises 16 residues. This chain's CDR3 is CASSSFGTGAAYEQYF. DNA for the CDR3: TGTGCCAGCAGCTCGTTCGGGACAGGAGCAGCCTACGAGCAGTACTTC.

This chain uses TRBV5-1 with TRBJ2-5; D is ambiguous. The germline V and J ends were trimmed by 4 bases and 1 base, with 11 bases remaining between them. Germline CDR1 and CDR2: SGHRS and YFSETQ. This CDR3 comprises 14 residues. Here the CDR3 reads CASSPAPGQETQYF. The CDR3 nucleotides read TGCGCCAGCAGCCCCGCCCCGGGCCAAGAGACCCAGTACTTC.

This rearrangement joins TRBV30 to TRBJ1-2; 10 bases fit TRBD1. J was trimmed by 2 bases and V by 2 bases; bases with no gene match: 8. Germline V gene lookup returns CDR1 GTSNPN and CDR2 SVGIG (reference sequence). This CDR3 comprises 16 residues. The CDR3 is CAWSPTPDRGNYGYTF. The CDR3 DNA reads TGTGCCTGGAGTCCGACCCCGGACAGGGGGAACTATGGCTACACCTTC.

The genes are TRBV7-6 and TRBJ1-2; a weak D match, TRBD1 (5 bases). The CDR3 loop spans 13 amino acids. With 2 bases removed from V and 7 bases from J, the gap between germline ends came to 11 bases. Germline values: CDR1 SGHVS, CDR2 FNYEAQ. CDR3 residues: CASSLPGVLGYTF. CDR3 nucleotides: TGTGCCAGCAGCTTACCGGGGGTTCTTGGCTACACCTTC. Using reference TRBV7-6 and TRBJ1-2 for the parts outside the CDR3, the full variable domain is GAGVSQSPRYKVTKRGQDVALRCDPISGHVSLYWYRQALGQGPEFLTYFNYEAQQDKSGLPNDRFSAERPEGSISTLTIQRTEQRDSAMYRCASSLPGVLGYTFGSGTRLTVV.

The V call is TRBV6-1, the J call TRBJ1-5, with D possibly TRBD1 on 6 matching bases. Germline loops: CDR1 MNHNS, CDR2 SASEGT. The CDR3 runs 15 residues. V was cut by 2 bases and J by 5 bases, with 13 bases left in between. The CDR3 spells CASSESGDAHQPQHF. As DNA, the CDR3 is TGTGCCAGCAGTGAATCAGGGGACGCCCATCAGCCCCAGCATTTT.

V and J are TRBV21-1 and TRBJ2-2; the tabulated D call, TRBD1, remains unverified against the DNA. TRBV21-1 corresponds to a pseudogene. This CDR3 spans 15 amino acids. The CDR3 region is CASSKRQAQTGELFF. In DNA form, the CDR3 reads TGTGCCAGCAGCAAAAGGCAGGCCCAAACCGGGGAGCTGTTTTTT.

The gene calls are TRBV7-3 and TRBJ2-7, with TRBD1 as a possible D gene (6 bases). This CDR3 is built from 14 residues. Germline CDR1 and CDR2: SGHTA and FQGTGA. Deletions cut 5 bases from V and 5 bases from J, with 16 bases between. The CDR3 protein is CASSLGSGAHEQYF. The CDR3 DNA follows: TGTGCCAGCAGCCTCGGGTCAGGGGCCCACGAGCAGTACTTC. The whole variable domain, remainder taken from reference TRBV7-3 and TRBJ2-7, is GAGVSQTPSNKVTEKGKYVELRCDPISGHTALYWYRQSLGQGPEFLIYFQGTGAADDSGLPNDRFFAVRPEGSVSTLKIQRTERGDSAVYLCASSLGSGAHEQYFGPGTRLTVT.

V and J are TRBV13 and TRBJ2-3, with 11 bases matching TRBD2. The trim removed 4 bases at V and 6 bases at J, leaving 3 bases unmatched. The CDR3 has 14 residues. Germline V gene sequence: CDR1 PRHDT, CDR2 FYEKMQ (reference sequence). For the CDR3, the DNA is TGTGCCAGCAGCTCTAGCGGGGGGCGGGATACGCAGTATTTT. This translates into CASSSSGGRDTQYF.

This sequence joins TRBV18 and TRBJ2-5; 7 nucleotides line up with TRBD2. This CDR3 comprises 12 residues. V dropped 8 bases and J dropped 6; count of bases not matched to a gene: 6. Germline loops: CDR1 KGHSH, CDR2 LQKENI. CDR3 in DNA: TGTGCCAGCATTGGGGAGGGAAAGACCCAGTACTTC. Amino acids: CASIGEGKTQYF.

This clone was seen only once. The chain employs TRBV5-1 and TRBJ1-1, with 10 bases lining up with TRBD1. Germline loops: CDR1 SGHRS, CDR2 YFSETQ. V trimming: 4 bases; J trimming: 5 bases; junction bases outside the gene matches: 5. The CDR3 is made up of 14 amino acids. Here the CDR3 DNA reads TGCGCCAGCAGCCGAGGACAGGGGGGGACTGAAGCTTTCTTT. Amino acid sequence: CASSRGQGGTEAFF.

The rearrangement links TRBV7-3 to TRBJ1-5, with D unresolved. The CDR3 contains 11 residues. Per germline, CDR1 SGHTA and CDR2 FQGTGA. Trimming removed 11 bases at V and 7 bases at J, with 12 bases between. CDR3 nucleotides: TGTGCCGCCCCCAGATGGCAGCCCCAGCATTTT. Encoded protein: CAAPRWQPQHF.

J is TRBJ1-2 and V is TRBV27, with 10 bases matching TRBD1. The length of the CDR3 is 14 residues. V gave up 5 bases and J gave up 2 bases; unmatched junction bases: 2. CDR1 and CDR2 from the germline V gene are MNHEY and SMNVEV (reference sequence). The CDR3 spells CASSRTGGNYGYTF. CDR3 DNA sequence: TGTGCCAGCAGTAGGACAGGGGGGAACTATGGCTACACCTTC.

This clone came up once. The rearrangement joins TRBV9 to TRBJ2-5; 10 bases align to TRBD2. Germline V gives CDR1 SGDLS, CDR2 YYNGEE. This CDR3 comprises 13 residues. The J segment lost 7 bases and the V segment lost 3 bases, leaving 3 bases of the junction unmatched. The CDR3 DNA is TGTGCCAGCAGCGCTAGCGGGGGCCCGACCCAGTACTTC. Residues: CASSASGGPTQYF.

This sequence joins TRBV6-5 and TRBJ2-2; 7 nucleotides match TRBD1. CDR1 and CDR2 (germline): MNHEY, SVGAGI. With 6 bases clipped from V and 3 bases from J, the junction kept 4 bases outside the gene matches. The length of the CDR3 is 14 residues. The CDR3 here is CASRSTGYTGELFF. The CDR3 nucleotides read TGTGCCAGCAGGTCGACAGGGTACACCGGGGAGCTGTTTTTT.

This clone was detected once. This chain links TRBV18 with TRBJ2-1; TRBD1 is a possible D gene (5 bases). The CDR3 has 13 amino acids. CDR1 and CDR2 (germline): KGHSH, LQKENI. Trimming took off 2 bases at V and 12 bases at J, with 14 bases between the two ends. The CDR3 loop reads CASSPTRAGGQFF. CDR3 in DNA: TGTGCCAGCTCACCAACCAGGGCAGGCGGGCAGTTCTTC.

This clone was seen more than once but under ten times. V is TRBV28 and J is TRBJ2-3; 8 nucleotides align to TRBD1. This CDR3 spans 16 amino acids. Looked up from germline, CDR1 is MDHEN and CDR2 is SYDVKM. The ends lost 5 bases at V and 0 bases at J; junction bases unmatched: 7. CDR3 nucleotide sequence: TGTGCCAGCAGTCTAAGGACAGGGCCTAGCACAGATACGCAGTATTTT. Its translation: CASSLRTGPSTDTQYF.

J is TRBJ1-5 and V is TRBV19; D unresolved. CDR1 LNHDA and CDR2 SQIVND come from the germline V gene (reference sequence). The CDR3 extends over 14 amino acids. V lost 6 bases to trimming and J lost 3 bases, with 12 bases between them. The CDR3 DNA follows: TGTGCCAGTAGCCTCTTTAGCGTCAATCAGCCCCAGCATTTT. Protein: CASSLFSVNQPQHF.